The 20 T cell receptor beta chains below were found in one sample sequenced in a study of blood T cells in healthy people across ages. A J-beta primer mix and a sample-barcoded 5' primer were used in a second PCR of about 7 to 12 cycles. MiXCR was run by TCRdb on the 5' RACE reads, yielding one entry per CDR3 protein. The table records 650,000 to 800,000 distinct CDR3 sequences, approximately 48% of them present only once. Sequencing input: blood. These receptor sequences come from a man aged 55 to 69 in good health.

The J gene is TRBJ2-1, the V gene TRBV4-1, with D unresolved. CDR1 is MGHRA, CDR2 YSYEKL, per germline. V lost 0 bases and J lost 6, with 9 bases in between. The CDR3 extends over 14 amino acids. This CDR3 reads CASSQEWRGNEQFF. In nucleotides, the CDR3 is TGCGCCAGCAGCCAAGAATGGCGTGGCAATGAGCAGTTCTTC.

This chain uses TRBV11-2 with TRBJ2-3; D possibly uses TRBD1 or TRBD2 (6 bases each). Trimming took off 5 bases at V and 1 base at J, with 16 bases between the two ends. CDR1 and CDR2 from the germline V gene are SGHAT and FQNNGV. This CDR3 is built from 16 residues. The CDR3 here is CASSPTEGGRTDTQYF. The CDR3 bases are TGTGCCAGCAGCCCCACGGAGGGGGGACGCACAGATACGCAGTATTTT. Supplemented by reference TRBV11-2 and TRBJ2-3, the full variable domain reads EAGVAQSPRYKIIEKRQSVAFWCNPISGHATLYWYQQILGQGPKLLIQFQNNGVVDDSQLPKDRFSAERLKGVDSTLKIQPAKLEDSAVYLCASSPTEGGRTDTQYFGPGTRLTVL.

The chain has TRBV6-1 and TRBJ1-4; tentative D call: TRBD1 (6 bases). The length of the CDR3 is 15 residues. Per the germline V gene, CDR1 is MNHNS and CDR2 is SASEGT. V was cut by 6 bases and J by 4 bases, with 15 bases left in between. This CDR3 reads CASRKTGKHNEKLFF. The CDR3 DNA reads TGTGCCAGCAGGAAAACAGGGAAGCATAATGAAAAACTGTTTTTT.

The rearrangement uses TRBV6-1 and TRBJ2-7, with D perhaps TRBD2 (5 bases). The V gene's germline CDR1 is MNHNS and CDR2 SASEGT. The CDR3 has 15 residues. V lost 5 bases and J 2 bases, leaving 16 bases between the germline ends. The CDR3 sequence is CASSHTGTATYEQYF. Written as DNA, the CDR3 is TGTGCCAGCAGTCACACGGGAACGGCCACCTACGAGCAGTACTTC.

This chain connects TRBV9 to TRBJ1-1; weak D call: TRBD1 (6 bases). Germline V lookup: CDR1 SGDLS, CDR2 YYNGEE. The CDR3 totals 13 residues. Trimming cost V 5 bases and J 4 bases, with 12 bases left between them. The CDR3 is CASSNIGGTEAFF. The CDR3 nucleotides read TGTGCCAGCAGTAACATAGGGGGCACTGAAGCTTTCTTT.

The sample holds a few counts of this clonotype. The V call is TRBV9, the J call TRBJ2-5, with 11 bases that match TRBD2. V shed 4 bases and J 1 base; nucleotides not matched to a gene: 6. Germline V gives CDR1 SGDLS, CDR2 YYNGEE. There are 16 residues in the CDR3. CDR3 DNA: TGTGCCAGCAGCCCCTCGACTAGCGGGGCCCAAGAGACCCAGTACTTC. Translated: CASSPSTSGAQETQYF.

This clonotype showed up just a few times. The CDR3 DNA reads TGTGCCAGCAAACCTCAGGAGGGGACCTACGAGCAGTACTTC. Amino acid sequence: CASKPQEGTYEQYF. J is TRBJ2-7 and V is TRBV27, with D perhaps TRBD2 (6 bases). The CDR3 is made up of 14 amino acids. Germline assignment: CDR1 MNHEY and CDR2 SMNVEV (reference sequence). Trimming pared 7 bases from V and 2 bases from J, leaving 15 bases between.

The chain joins TRBV7-9 to TRBJ2-5; the D gene is possibly TRBD1 (5 bases). CDR1 is SEHNR, CDR2 FQNEAQ, per germline (reference sequence). The CDR3 loop spans 14 amino acids. The ends were cut back, 2 bases at V and 5 bases at J, with 12 bases in the middle. This CDR3 is CASSLWQGEETQYF. The CDR3, as DNA: TGTGCCAGCAGCTTATGGCAGGGCGAGGAGACCCAGTACTTC.

This chain joins TRBV5-1 and TRBJ2-3; no firm D call. The germline V gene has CDR1 SGHRS and CDR2 YFSETQ. The CDR3 has 16 amino acids. Trimming removed 3 bases at V and 0 bases at J, with 14 bases between. CDR3 loop: CASSSPNLASTDTQYF. The CDR3 coding sequence is TGCGCCAGCAGCTCCCCAAACTTGGCTAGCACAGATACGCAGTATTTT.

Only a few counts were recorded for this clonotype. This chain uses TRBV20-1 with TRBJ1-2; 8 bases align to TRBD1. From germline, CDR1 is DFQATT and CDR2 SNEGSKA (reference sequence). With 4 bases clipped from V and 7 bases from J, the junction kept 8 bases outside the gene matches. The CDR3 spans 13 residues. The chain's CDR3 is CSATAGTGGGYTF. CDR3 coding DNA: TGCAGTGCTACCGCCGGGACAGGAGGTGGCTACACCTTC.

The J gene is TRBJ2-6, the V gene TRBV25-1, with D hard to call. CDR1 is MGHDK and CDR2 is SYGVNS in the germline V gene. V was clipped by 8 bases and J by 2 bases, with 7 bases between them. CDR3 length: 13 amino acids. The CDR3 is CASPPAGANVLTF. DNA of the CDR3: TGTGCCAGCCCCCCTGCTGGGGCCAACGTCCTGACTTTC.

A remark on this clonotype: A much larger clone lies a single base off, so this may be a read error. The chain carries TRBV7-3 and TRBJ1-2; TRBD1 agrees at 9 bases. From germline, CDR1 is SGHTA and CDR2 FQGTGA. V shed 5 bases, J shed 7 bases, and the junction held 5 bases outside the gene matches. CDR3 length equals 13 residues. The CDR3 DNA reads as TGTGCCAGCAGCGCCGACAGGGGGGTTGGCTACACCTTC. Protein sequence: CASSADRGVGYTF.

A few counts support this clonotype. Here the CDR3 DNA reads TGCGCCAGCAGCCAAGGTCGGTACGGGGGGGCAGTGCATGAGCAGTACTTC. It encodes CASSQGRYGGAVHEQYF. V is TRBV4-3 and J is TRBJ2-7; TRBD2 matches 8 bases. V trimming: 1 base; J trimming: 7 bases; junction bases outside the gene matches: 15. The CDR3 is 17 amino acids. CDR1 and CDR2 from the germline V gene are LGHNA and YSLEER.

This clonotype showed up just once. V gene TRBV4-2 combines with J gene TRBJ1-6, with D possibly TRBD1 on 6 matching bases. V gave up 6 bases and J gave up 8 bases, with 17 bases separating them. The germline CDR1 and CDR2 sequences are LGHNA and YNFKEQ. The CDR3 consists of 15 residues. The CDR3, as DNA: TGTGCCAGCAGGCCAGGGGAGGGTATGGATTCACCCCTCCACTTT. Protein product: CASRPGEGMDSPLHF.

Only a few counts were recorded for this clonotype. The chain combines TRBV20-1 with TRBJ2-7; D ambiguous. Germline V CDR1 and CDR2: DFQATT, SNEGSKA (reference sequence). Between the trimmed V and J ends, which lost 1 base and 1 base, there was a span of 8 bases. The CDR3 runs to 13 residues. CDR3 sequence: CSARVDPSYEQYF. The CDR3 DNA sequence: TGCAGTGCTAGAGTGGATCCATCCTACGAGCAGTACTTC.

This rearrangement joins TRBV29-1 to TRBJ2-1, with 12 nucleotides matching TRBD2. The CDR3 contains 18 residues. Per germline, CDR1 SQVTM and CDR2 ANQGSEA. V lost 1 base and J lost 6; bases outside the gene matches: 13. The CDR3 is CSVEGWTSGEGRANEQFF. Written as DNA, the CDR3 is TGCAGCGTTGAAGGATGGACTAGCGGGGAGGGTAGGGCCAATGAGCAGTTCTTC.

At least ten counts were recorded for this clonotype. This chain uses TRBV29-1 with TRBJ2-1; D perhaps matches TRBD1 (5 bases). The CDR3 sequence is 13 residues long. With 4 bases removed from V and 6 bases from J, the gap between germline ends came to 13 bases. The V gene's germline CDR1 is SQVTM and CDR2 ANQGSEA. The chain's CDR3 is CSVARDSSNEQFF. CDR3 nucleotides: TGCAGCGTTGCCAGGGATAGTAGCAATGAGCAGTTCTTC.

The V gene is TRBV5-1, the J gene TRBJ1-2; weak D call: TRBD1 (6 bases). This CDR3 is 14 amino acids long. Germline lookup yields CDR1 SGHRS and CDR2 YFSETQ. The V and J ends lost 4 bases and 3 bases respectively, with 13 bases between them. CDR3 residues: CASSRTPGDYGYTF. For the CDR3, the DNA is TGCGCCAGCAGCCGCACACCAGGGGACTATGGCTACACCTTC.

The chain is built from TRBV14 and TRBJ2-3; D might be TRBD1 (6 bases). Trimming removed 3 bases at V and 4 bases at J, with 11 bases between. Germline CDR1 reads SGHDN; CDR2 reads FVKESK. This CDR3 has 14 residues. CDR3: CASSHRTGPDTQYF. The DNA for the CDR3 is TGTGCCAGCAGCCACCGTACAGGGCCAGATACGCAGTATTTT.

The chain combines TRBV24-1 with TRBJ2-2; D remains unclear. Per the germline V gene, CDR1 is KGHDR and CDR2 is SFDVKD. Trimming removed 3 bases from V and 3 bases from J, with 4 bases in between. There are 13 residues in the CDR3. The CDR3 region is CATSDPDTGELFF. The CDR3 coding sequence is TGTGCCACCAGTGATCCTGACACCGGGGAGCTGTTTTTT.